This T cell receptor (beta chain) was captured in a study of blood T cell repertoires in COVID-19. As originally analysed: Amplification of reference gene primers provided the estimated nucleated cell counts. Sequencing was performed with immunoSEQ multiplex PCR; in TCRdb, only in-frame clones are kept and a portion is missing. Clone size and the V and J calls come from that table; the DNA yielded D and trimming. The sample has over 130,000 clones; 76% are singletons. Germline V gene sequence: CDR1 WNHNN, CDR2 SYGVQD (reference sequence). This CDR3 comprises 14 residues. V lost 10 bases and J 0 bases, leaving 13 bases between the germline ends.

The source is an elderly woman with active or convalescent COVID-19. The J gene is TRBJ1-5, the V gene TRBV10-1, with a tentative D call TRBD1 (6 bases). The specimen was peripheral blood. The CDR3 is CATQGRNSNQPQHF. In DNA, the CDR3 is TGCGCCACCCAGGGGCGGAATAGCAATCAGCCCCAGCATTTT.